Presented here are 11 T cell receptor beta chains from one specimen sequenced in a study of T cells in Graves' hyperthyroidism and ophthalmopathy. Amplification of TCR beta CDR3 regions used RNA as the template. Researchers ran a first-round RT-PCR on the TCR CDR3 using the HTBI primer set. One entry per CDR3 protein results from TCRdb running MiXCR on the multiplex PCR reads. This table has more than 500,000 distinct CDR3 sequences, roughly 14% appearing once. Sample: blood. These receptors originate from a woman in her forties with Graves' ophthalmopathy.

This clonotype showed up many times. The chain has TRBV9 and TRBJ2-7; no definite D call. There are 14 residues in the CDR3. Looked up from germline, CDR1 is SGDLS and CDR2 is YYNGEE. With 4 bases removed from V and 2 bases from J, the gap between germline ends came to 13 bases. In DNA, the CDR3 is TGTGCCAGCAGCCCGAGACACGTCACCTACGAGCAGTACTTC. This gives the protein CASSPRHVTYEQYF.

This clonotype was found many times. The chain has TRBV27 and TRBJ1-2; no definite D call. The CDR3 sequence is 17 residues long. Germline V gives CDR1 MNHEY, CDR2 SMNVEV (reference sequence). The V end was cut by 6 bases, the J end by 1 base, with 21 bases between. CDR3 protein: CASSKNQDGLLNYGYTF. The CDR3, as DNA: TGTGCCAGCAGCAAAAACCAGGACGGCCTCCTTAACTATGGCTACACCTTC.

This clonotype was seen repeatedly, ten times or more. The genes are TRBV10-3 and TRBJ2-7; no firm D call. The CDR3 sequence is 13 residues long. Germline V gives CDR1 ENHRY, CDR2 SYGVKD. Trimming cost V 0 bases and J 4 bases, with 7 bases left between them. The DNA for the CDR3 is TGTGCCATCAGTGAGTCGGACGGATACGAGCAGTACTTC. Translated, it gives CAISESDGYEQYF.

This clonotype occurred many times. A read error may be the cause here, since a much bigger clone is one base away. This chain joins TRBV6-5 and TRBJ2-5; 7 positions agree with TRBD2. V was pared by 2 bases and J by 4 bases, with 7 bases of the junction left unmatched. The CDR3 runs to 15 residues. The V gene's germline CDR1 is MNHEY and CDR2 SVGAGI. CDR3 sequence (DNA): TGTGCCAGCAGTTACCGGGCGGGAGCACGAGAGACCCAGTACTTC. It codes for CASSYRAGARETQYF.

This clonotype occurred many times. The V call is TRBV6-2 or TRBV6-3, the J call TRBJ2-7, with D maybe TRBD2 (6 bases). V was pared by 2 bases and J by 7 bases, with 9 bases between. Germline lookup yields CDR1 MNHEY and CDR2 SVGEGT. The CDR3 totals 12 residues. In DNA, the CDR3 is TGTGCCAGCAGTTACGACGGAGGGGAGCAGTACTTC. Amino acid sequence: CASSYDGGEQYF.

The rearrangement uses TRBV20-1 and TRBJ2-7, with 9 bases that match TRBD2. CDR1 is DFQATT, CDR2 SNEGSKA, per germline (reference sequence). The CDR3 covers 15 residues. J lost 0 bases, V lost 6 bases, and 9 bases had no gene match. The CDR3 DNA reads as TGCAGTGCGGTTAGCGGGAGTTACAACTCCTACGAGCAGTACTTC. It yields the protein CSAVSGSYNSYEQYF.

This clonotype came up once. V gene TRBV12-3 or TRBV12-4 combines with J gene TRBJ1-2, with no clear D. The CDR3 runs 12 residues. The germline V and J ends were trimmed by 7 bases and 8 bases, with 14 bases remaining between them. The CDR3 loop reads CASTSMQDGYTF. CDR3 bases: TGTGCCAGCACATCAATGCAGGACGGCTACACCTTC.

This clonotype was counted many times. The rearrangement uses TRBV28 and TRBJ1-2; 8 bases are a match to TRBD1. This CDR3 spans 15 amino acids. CDR1 is MDHEN and CDR2 is SYDVKM in the germline V gene. With V trimmed by 8 bases and J by 4 bases, 12 bases remained unmatched. CDR3: CASFAGTGNFYGYTF. As DNA, the CDR3 is TGTGCCAGCTTTGCCGGGACAGGAAATTTCTATGGCTACACCTTC.

This chain uses TRBV12-3 or TRBV12-4 with TRBJ2-5; 14 nucleotides line up with TRBD2. The CDR3 is 16 residues long. V gave up 5 bases and J gave up 5 bases; unmatched junction bases: 7. CDR3 sequence: CASSGGLAGAVETQYF. The CDR3 DNA is TGTGCCAGCAGTGGGGGACTAGCGGGAGCTGTTGAGACCCAGTACTTC.

The rearrangement links TRBV12-3 or TRBV12-4 to TRBJ1-5, with TRBD1 identical over 10 bases. CDR3 size: 15 residues. V shed 3 bases, J shed 5 bases, and the junction held 4 bases outside the gene matches. The DNA of the CDR3 is TGTGCCAGCAGTTTTGGGACAGGGGCATATCAGCCCCAGCATTTT. Translating gives CASSFGTGAYQPQHF.

This clonotype was observed at least ten times. The chain combines TRBV20-1 with TRBJ2-7, with TRBD2 matching over 7 bases. In germline, CDR1 is DFQATT, CDR2 SNEGSKA (reference sequence). Trimming took 3 bases from V and 0 from J; bases not matched to a gene: 2. The CDR3 spans 13 residues. As DNA, the CDR3 is TGCAGTGCTAGGCGGGGGAACTCCTACGAGCAGTACTTC. Amino acid sequence: CSARRGNSYEQYF.